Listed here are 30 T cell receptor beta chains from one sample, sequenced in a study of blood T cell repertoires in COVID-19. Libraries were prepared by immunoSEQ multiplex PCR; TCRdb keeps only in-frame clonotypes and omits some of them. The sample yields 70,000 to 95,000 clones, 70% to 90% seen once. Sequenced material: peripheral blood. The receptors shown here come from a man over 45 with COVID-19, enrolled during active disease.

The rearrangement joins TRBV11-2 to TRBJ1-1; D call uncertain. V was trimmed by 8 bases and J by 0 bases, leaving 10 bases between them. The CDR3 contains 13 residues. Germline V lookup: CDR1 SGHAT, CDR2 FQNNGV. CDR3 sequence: CASGFRVNTEAFF. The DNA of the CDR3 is TGTGCCAGCGGATTCCGGGTGAACACTGAAGCTTTCTTT.

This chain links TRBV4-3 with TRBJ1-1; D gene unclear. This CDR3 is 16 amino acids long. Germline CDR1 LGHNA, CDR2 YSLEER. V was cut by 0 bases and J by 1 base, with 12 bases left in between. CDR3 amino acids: CASSQDPRGGNTEAFF. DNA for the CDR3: TGCGCCAGCAGCCAAGACCCGCGCGGAGGGAACACTGAAGCTTTCTTT.

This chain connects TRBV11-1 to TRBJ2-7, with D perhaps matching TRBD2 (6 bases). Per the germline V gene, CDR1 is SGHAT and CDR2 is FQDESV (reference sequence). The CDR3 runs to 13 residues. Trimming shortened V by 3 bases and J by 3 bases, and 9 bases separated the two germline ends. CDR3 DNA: TGTGCCAGCAGCTTCGGGGGAATCTACGAGCAGTACTTC. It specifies CASSFGGIYEQYF.

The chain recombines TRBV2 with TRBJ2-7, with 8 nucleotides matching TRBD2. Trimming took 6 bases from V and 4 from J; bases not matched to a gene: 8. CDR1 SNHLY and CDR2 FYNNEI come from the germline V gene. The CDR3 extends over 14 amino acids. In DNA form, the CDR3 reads TGTGCCAGCAGACTCCGGGGCGGGGGGTACGAGCAGTACTTC. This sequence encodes CASRLRGGGYEQYF. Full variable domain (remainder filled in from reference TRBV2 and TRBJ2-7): EPEVTQTPSHQVTQMGQEVILRCVPISNHLYFYWYRQILGQKVEFLVSFYNNEISEKSEIFDDQFSVERPDGSNFTLKIRSTKLEDSAMYFCASRLRGGGYEQYFGPGTRLTVT.

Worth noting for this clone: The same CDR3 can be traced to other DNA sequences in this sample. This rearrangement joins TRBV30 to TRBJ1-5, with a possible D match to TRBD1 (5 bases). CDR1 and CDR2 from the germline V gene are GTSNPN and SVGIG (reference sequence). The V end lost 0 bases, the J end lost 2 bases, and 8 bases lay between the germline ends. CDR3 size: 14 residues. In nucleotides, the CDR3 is TGTGCCTGGAGTGTAGGAGGGGGCAATCAGCCCCAGCATTTT. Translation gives CAWSVGGGNQPQHF.

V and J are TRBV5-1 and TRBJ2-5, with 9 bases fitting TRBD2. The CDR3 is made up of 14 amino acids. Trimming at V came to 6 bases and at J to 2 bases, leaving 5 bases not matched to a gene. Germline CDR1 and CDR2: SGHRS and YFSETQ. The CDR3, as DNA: TGCGCCAGCACCTTAGCGGGGGCTCAAGAGACCCAGTACTTC. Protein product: CASTLAGAQETQYF.

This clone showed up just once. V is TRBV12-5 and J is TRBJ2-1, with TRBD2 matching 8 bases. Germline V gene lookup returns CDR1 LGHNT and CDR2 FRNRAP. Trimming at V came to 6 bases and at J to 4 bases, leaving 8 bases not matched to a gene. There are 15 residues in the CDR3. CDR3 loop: CASGPPGGPYNEQFF. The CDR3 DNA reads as TGTGCTAGTGGCCCCCCGGGGGGGCCGTACAATGAGCAGTTCTTC.

CDR3: CAWRREGTGNQPQHF. The CDR3 DNA is TGTGCCTGGAGGCGGGAAGGTACGGGCAATCAGCCCCAGCATTTT. V usage is TRBV30 and J usage is TRBJ1-5; D remains unclear. The CDR3 extends over 15 amino acids. Germline CDR1 is GTSNPN and CDR2 is SVGIG (reference sequence). Trimming pared 3 bases from V and 2 bases from J, leaving 14 bases between.

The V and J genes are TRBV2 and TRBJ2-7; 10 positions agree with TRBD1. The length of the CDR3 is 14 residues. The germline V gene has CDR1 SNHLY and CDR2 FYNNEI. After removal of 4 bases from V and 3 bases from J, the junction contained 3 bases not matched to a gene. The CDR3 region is CASSARTGGYEQYF. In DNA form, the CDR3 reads TGTGCCAGCAGTGCTAGGACAGGGGGCTACGAGCAGTACTTC.

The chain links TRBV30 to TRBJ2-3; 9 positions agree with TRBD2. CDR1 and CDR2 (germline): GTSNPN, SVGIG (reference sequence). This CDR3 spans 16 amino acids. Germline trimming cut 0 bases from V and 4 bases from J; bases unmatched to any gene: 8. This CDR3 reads CAWSVLGSGGPDTQYF. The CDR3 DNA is TGTGCCTGGAGTGTACTAGGTAGCGGGGGCCCAGATACGCAGTATTTT.

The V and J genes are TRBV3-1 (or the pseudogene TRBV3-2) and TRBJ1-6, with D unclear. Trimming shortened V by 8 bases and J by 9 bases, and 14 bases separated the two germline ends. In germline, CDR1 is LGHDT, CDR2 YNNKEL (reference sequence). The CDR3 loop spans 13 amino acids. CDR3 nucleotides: TGTGCCAGCCTTCGAGCTGTCGGTTCACCCCTCCACTTT. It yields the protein CASLRAVGSPLHF.

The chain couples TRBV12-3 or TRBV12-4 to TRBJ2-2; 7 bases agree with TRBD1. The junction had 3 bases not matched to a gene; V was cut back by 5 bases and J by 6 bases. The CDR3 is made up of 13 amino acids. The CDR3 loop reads CASSDRVPGELFF. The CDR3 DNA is TGTGCCAGCAGTGACAGGGTACCCGGGGAGCTGTTTTTT.

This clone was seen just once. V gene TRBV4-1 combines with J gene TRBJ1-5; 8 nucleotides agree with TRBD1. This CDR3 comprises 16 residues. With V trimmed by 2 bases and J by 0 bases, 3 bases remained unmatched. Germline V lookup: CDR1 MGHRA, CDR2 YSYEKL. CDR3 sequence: CASSQSQGGSNQPQHF. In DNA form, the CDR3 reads TGCGCCAGCAGCCAATCACAGGGGGGTAGCAATCAGCCCCAGCATTTT.

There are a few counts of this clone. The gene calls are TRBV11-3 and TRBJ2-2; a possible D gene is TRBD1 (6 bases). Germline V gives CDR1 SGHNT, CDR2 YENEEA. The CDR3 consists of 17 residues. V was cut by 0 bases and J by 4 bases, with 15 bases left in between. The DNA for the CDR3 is TGTGCCAGCAGCTTAGACTACAGGGCCTTGGGCACCGGGGAGCTGTTTTTT. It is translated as CASSLDYRALGTGELFF.

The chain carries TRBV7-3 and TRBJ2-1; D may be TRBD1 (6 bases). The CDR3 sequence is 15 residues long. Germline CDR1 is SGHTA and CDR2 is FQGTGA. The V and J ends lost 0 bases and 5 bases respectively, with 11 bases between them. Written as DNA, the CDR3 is TGTGCCAGCAGCTTAACGGGGGACAAAAACAATGAGCAGTTCTTC. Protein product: CASSLTGDKNNEQFF.

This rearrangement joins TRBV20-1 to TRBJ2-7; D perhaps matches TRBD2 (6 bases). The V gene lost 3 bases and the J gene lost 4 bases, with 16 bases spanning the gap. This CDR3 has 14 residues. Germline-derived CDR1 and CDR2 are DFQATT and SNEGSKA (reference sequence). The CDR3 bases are TGCAGTGCTAGTAAACCGGGACTTTATTACGAGCAGTACTTC. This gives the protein CSASKPGLYYEQYF.

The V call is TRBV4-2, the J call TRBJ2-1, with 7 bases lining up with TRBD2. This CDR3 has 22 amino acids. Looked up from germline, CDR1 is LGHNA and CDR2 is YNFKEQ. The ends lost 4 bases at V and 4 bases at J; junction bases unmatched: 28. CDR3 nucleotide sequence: TGTGCCAGCAGCCCAGGACTTGGGGGGGAATGGATTAGCTGGGGAGATTACAATGAGCAGTTCTTC. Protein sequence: CASSPGLGGEWISWGDYNEQFF.

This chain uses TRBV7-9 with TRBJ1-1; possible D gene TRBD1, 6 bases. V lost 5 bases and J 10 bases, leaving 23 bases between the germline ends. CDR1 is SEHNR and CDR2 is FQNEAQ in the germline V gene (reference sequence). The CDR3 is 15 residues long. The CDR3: CASSKSLYGTLGAFF. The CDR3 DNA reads TGTGCCAGCAGCAAATCCCTTTATGGGACACTCGGAGCTTTCTTT.

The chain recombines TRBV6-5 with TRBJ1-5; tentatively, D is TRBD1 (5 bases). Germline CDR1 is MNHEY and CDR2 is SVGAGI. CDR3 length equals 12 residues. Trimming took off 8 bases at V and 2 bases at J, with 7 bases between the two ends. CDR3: CASGGGNQPQHF. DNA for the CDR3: TGTGCCAGCGGGGGGGGCAATCAGCCCCAGCATTTT.

The CDR3 nucleotides read TGTGCCATCAGTGAGCCAAAGACAGGGGAGACCGGGGAGCTGTTTTTT. It yields the protein CAISEPKTGETGELFF. The gene calls are TRBV10-3 and TRBJ2-2, with TRBD1 matching 8 bases. This CDR3 comprises 16 residues. The germline V gene encodes CDR1 ENHRY and CDR2 SYGVKD. J was trimmed by 5 bases and V by 2 bases; bases with no gene match: 7.

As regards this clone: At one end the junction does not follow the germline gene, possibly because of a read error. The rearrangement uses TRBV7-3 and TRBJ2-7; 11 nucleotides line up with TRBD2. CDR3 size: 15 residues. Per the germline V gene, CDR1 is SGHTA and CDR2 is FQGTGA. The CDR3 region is CASSLTSGGNYEQYF. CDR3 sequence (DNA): TGTGCCAGCAGCCTAACTAGCGGGGGCAATTACGAGCAGTACTTC. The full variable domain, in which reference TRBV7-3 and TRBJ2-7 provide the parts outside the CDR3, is GAGVSQTPSNKVTEKGKYVELRCDPISGHTALYWYRQSLGQGPEFLIYFQGTGAADDSGLPNDRFFAVRPEGSVSTLKIQRTERGDSAVYLCASSLTSGGNYEQYFGPGTRLTVT.

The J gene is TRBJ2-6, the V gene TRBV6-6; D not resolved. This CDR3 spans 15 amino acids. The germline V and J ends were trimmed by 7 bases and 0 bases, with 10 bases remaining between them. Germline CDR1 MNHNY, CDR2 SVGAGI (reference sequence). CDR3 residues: CASTTTHSGANVLTF. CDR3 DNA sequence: TGTGCCAGCACCACAACCCACTCTGGGGCCAACGTCCTGACTTTC.

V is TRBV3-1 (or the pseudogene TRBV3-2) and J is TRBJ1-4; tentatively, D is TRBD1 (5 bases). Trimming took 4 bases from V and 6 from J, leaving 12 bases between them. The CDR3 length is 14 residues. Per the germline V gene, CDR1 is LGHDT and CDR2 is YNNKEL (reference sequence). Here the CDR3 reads CASSPTWGDEKLFF. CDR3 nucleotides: TGTGCCAGCAGCCCAACGTGGGGGGATGAAAAACTGTTTTTT.

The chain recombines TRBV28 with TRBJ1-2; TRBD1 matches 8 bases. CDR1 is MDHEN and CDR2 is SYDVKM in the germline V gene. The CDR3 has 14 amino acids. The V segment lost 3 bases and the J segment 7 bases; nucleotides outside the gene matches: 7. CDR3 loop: CASSFGTGGFGYTF. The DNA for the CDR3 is TGTGCCAGCAGTTTCGGGACAGGAGGCTTTGGCTACACCTTC.

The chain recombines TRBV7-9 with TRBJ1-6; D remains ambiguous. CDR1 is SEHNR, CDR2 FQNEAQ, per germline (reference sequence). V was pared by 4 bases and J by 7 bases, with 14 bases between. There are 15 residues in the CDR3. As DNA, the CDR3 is TGTGCCAGCAGCTATACCGGGTCCTCCAATTCACCCCTCCACTTT. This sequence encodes CASSYTGSSNSPLHF.

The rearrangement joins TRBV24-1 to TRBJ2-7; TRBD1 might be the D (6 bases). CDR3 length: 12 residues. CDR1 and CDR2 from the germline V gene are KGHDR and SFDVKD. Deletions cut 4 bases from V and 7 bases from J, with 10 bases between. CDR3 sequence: CATSDLRGEQYF. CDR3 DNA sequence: TGTGCCACCAGTGACCTGAGGGGGGAGCAGTACTTC.

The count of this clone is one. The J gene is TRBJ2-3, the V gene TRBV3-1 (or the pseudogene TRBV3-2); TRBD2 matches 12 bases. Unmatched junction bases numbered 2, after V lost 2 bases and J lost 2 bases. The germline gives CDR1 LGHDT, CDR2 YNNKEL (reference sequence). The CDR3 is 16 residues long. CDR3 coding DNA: TGTGCCAGCAGCCAACTAGCGGGGGGGATCACAGATACGCAGTATTTT. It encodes CASSQLAGGITDTQYF.

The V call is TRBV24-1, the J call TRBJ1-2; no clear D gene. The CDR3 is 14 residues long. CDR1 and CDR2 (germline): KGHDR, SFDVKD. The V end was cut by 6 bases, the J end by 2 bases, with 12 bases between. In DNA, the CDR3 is TGTGCCACCAGTTCTCGCATAGTCAACTATGGCTACACCTTC. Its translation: CATSSRIVNYGYTF.

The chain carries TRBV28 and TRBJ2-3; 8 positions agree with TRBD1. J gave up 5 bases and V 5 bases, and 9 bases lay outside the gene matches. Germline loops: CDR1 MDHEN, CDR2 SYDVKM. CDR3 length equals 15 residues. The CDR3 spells CASSTLSGGIDTQYF. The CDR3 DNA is TGTGCCAGCAGTACCCTGTCAGGGGGCATAGATACGCAGTATTTT. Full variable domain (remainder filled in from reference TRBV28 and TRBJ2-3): DVKVTQSSRYLVKRTGEKVFLECVQDMDHENMFWYRQDPGLGLRLIYFSYDVKMKEKGDIPEGYSVSREKKERFSLILESASTNQTSMYLCASSTLSGGIDTQYFGPGTRLTVL.

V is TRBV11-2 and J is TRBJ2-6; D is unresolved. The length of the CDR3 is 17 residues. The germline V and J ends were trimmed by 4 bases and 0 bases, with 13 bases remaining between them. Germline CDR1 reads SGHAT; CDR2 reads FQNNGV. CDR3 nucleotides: TGTGCCAGCAGCTACTCCTATTATGGCTCTGGGGCCAACGTCCTGACTTTC. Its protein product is CASSYSYYGSGANVLTF.